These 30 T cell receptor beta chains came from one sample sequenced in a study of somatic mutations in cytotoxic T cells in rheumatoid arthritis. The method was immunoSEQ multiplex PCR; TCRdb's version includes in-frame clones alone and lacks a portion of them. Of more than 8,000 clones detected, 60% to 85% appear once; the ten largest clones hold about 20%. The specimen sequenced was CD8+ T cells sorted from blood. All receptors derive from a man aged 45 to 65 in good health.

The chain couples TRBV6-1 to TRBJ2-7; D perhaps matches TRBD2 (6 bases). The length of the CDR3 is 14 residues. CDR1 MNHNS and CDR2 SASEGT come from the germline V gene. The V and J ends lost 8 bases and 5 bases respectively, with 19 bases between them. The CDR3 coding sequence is TGTGCCAGCCCATCTACGGAGGGGTCCCACGAGCAGTACTTC. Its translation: CASPSTEGSHEQYF.

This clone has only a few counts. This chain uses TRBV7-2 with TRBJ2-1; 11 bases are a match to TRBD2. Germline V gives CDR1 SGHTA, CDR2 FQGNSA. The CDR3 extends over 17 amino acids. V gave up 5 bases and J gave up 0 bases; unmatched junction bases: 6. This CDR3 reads CASSQLAGGFSYNEQFF. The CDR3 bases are TGTGCCAGCAGCCAGCTAGCGGGGGGCTTCTCCTACAATGAGCAGTTCTTC.

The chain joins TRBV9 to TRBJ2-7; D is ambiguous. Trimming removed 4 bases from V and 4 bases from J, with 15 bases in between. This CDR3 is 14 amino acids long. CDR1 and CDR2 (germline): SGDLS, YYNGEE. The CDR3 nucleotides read TGTGCCAGCAGCCCCACTCTTAGTAAGTACGAGCAGTACTTC. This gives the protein CASSPTLSKYEQYF. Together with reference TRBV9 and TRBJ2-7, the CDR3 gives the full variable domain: DSGVTQTPKHLITATGQRVTLRCSPRSGDLSVYWYQQSLDQGLQFLIQYYNGEERAKGNILERFSAQQFPDLHSELNLSSLELGDSALYFCASSPTLSKYEQYFGPGTRLTVT.

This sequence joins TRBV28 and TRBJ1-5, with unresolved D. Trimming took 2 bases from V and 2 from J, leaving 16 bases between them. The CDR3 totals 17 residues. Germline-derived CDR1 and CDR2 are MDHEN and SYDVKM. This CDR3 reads CASSLRVGPEGNQPQHF. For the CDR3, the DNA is TGTGCCAGCAGTTTAAGGGTAGGGCCGGAGGGCAATCAGCCCCAGCATTTT.

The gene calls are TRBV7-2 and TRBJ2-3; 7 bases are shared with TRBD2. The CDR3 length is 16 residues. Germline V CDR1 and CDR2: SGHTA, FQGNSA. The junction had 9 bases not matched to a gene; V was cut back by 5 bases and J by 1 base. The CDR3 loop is CASSATLGGGTDTQYF. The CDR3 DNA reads TGTGCCAGCAGCGCCACCTTGGGGGGGGGCACAGATACGCAGTATTTT.

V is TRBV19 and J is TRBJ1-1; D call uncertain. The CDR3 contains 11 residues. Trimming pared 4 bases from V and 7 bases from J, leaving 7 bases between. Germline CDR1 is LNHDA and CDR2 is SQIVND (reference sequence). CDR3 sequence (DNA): TGTGCCAGTAGTACCGGGTTTGAAGCTTTCTTT. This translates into CASSTGFEAFF. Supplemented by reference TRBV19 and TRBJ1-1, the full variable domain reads DGGITQSPKYLFRKEGQNVTLSCEQNLNHDAMYWYRQDPGQGLRLIYYSQIVNDFQKGDIAEGYSVSREKKESFPLTVTSAQKNPTAFYLCASSTGFEAFFGQGTRLTVV.

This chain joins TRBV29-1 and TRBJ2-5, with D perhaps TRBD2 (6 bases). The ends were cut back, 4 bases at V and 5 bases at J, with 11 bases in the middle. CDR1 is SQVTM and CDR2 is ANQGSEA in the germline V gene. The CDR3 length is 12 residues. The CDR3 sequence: CSVGSGGETQYF. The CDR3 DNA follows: TGCAGCGTTGGATCTGGGGGGGAGACCCAGTACTTC. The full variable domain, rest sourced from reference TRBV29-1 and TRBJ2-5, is SAVISQKPSRDICQRGTSLTIQCQVDSQVTMMFWYRQQPGQSLTLIATANQGSEATYESGFVIDKFPISRPNLTFSTLTVSNMSPEDSSIYLCSVGSGGETQYFGPGTRLLVL.

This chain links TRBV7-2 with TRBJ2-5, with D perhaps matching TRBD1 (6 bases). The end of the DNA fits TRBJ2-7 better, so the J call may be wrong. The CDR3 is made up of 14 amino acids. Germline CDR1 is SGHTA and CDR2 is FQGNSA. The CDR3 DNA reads TGTGCCAGCAGCTTGGGGGCCAGCAAGTACGAGCAGTACTTC. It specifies CASSLGASKYEQYF.

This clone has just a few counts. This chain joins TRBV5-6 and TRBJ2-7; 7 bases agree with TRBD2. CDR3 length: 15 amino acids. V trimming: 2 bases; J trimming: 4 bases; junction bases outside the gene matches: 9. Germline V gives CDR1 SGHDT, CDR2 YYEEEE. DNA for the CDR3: TGTGCCAGCAGCTTTGGCGGGAGTCACGGATACGAGCAGTACTTC. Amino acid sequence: CASSFGGSHGYEQYF.

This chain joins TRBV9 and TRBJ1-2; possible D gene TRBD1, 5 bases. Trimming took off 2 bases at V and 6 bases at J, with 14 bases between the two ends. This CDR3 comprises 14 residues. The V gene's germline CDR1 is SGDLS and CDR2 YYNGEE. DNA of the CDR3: TGTGCCAGCAGCGTTAGTAAGGGGAAGCATGGCTACACCTTC. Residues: CASSVSKGKHGYTF.

The CDR3 nucleotides are TGTGCCAGTAGTATAGGTGGGGGGTGGACTGGACTAGCCTACAATGAGCAGTTCTTC. It specifies CASSIGGGWTGLAYNEQFF. The gene calls are TRBV19 and TRBJ2-1; the match to TRBD2 covers 7 bases. In germline, CDR1 is LNHDA, CDR2 SQIVND (reference sequence). CDR3 length: 19 residues. Germline trimming cut 1 base from V and 2 bases from J; bases unmatched to any gene: 14.

The CDR3 sequence: CASSLGRRGSGNTIYF. The CDR3 nucleotides read TGTGCCAGCAGCTTAGGCCGCAGGGGTTCTGGAAACACCATATATTTT. This chain uses TRBV13 with TRBJ1-3; a possible D gene is TRBD1 (6 bases). The V end lost 0 bases, the J end lost 1 base, and 10 bases lay between the germline ends. This CDR3 contains 16 residues. Germline CDR1 reads PRHDT; CDR2 reads FYEKMQ (reference sequence). The full variable domain, in which reference TRBV13 and TRBJ1-3 provide the parts outside the CDR3, is AAGVIQSPRHLIKEKRETATLKCYPIPRHDTVYWYQQGPGQDPQFLISFYEKMQSDKGSIPDRFSAQQFSDYHSELNMSSLELGDSALYFCASSLGRRGSGNTIYFGEGSWLTVV.

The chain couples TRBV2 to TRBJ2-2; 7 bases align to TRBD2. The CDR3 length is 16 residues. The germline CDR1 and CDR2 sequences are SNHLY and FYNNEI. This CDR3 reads CVTVGRGWVFTGELFF. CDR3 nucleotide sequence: TGTGTCACGGTTGGGAGGGGATGGGTTTTCACCGGGGAGCTGTTTTTT.

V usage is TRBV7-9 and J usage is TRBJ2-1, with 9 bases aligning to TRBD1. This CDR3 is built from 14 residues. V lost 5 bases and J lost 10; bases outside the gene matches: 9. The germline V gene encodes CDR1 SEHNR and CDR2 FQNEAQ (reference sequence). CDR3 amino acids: CASSPTGTGSEQFF. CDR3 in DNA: TGTGCCAGCAGCCCGACCGGGACAGGGTCCGAGCAGTTCTTC.

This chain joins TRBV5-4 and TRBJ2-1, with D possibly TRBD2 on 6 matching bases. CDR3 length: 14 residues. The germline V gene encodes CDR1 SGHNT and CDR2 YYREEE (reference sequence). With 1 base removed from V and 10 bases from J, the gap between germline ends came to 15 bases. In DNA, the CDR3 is TGTGCCAGCAGCTTGAACCGGGAGAATTGGGAGCAGTTCTTC. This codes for CASSLNRENWEQFF.

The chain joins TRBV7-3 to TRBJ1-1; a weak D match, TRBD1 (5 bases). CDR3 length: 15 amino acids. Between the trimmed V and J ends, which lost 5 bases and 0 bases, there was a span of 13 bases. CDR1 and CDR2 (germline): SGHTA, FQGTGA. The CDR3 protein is CASSAGGGLNTEAFF. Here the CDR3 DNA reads TGTGCCAGCAGCGCCGGTGGGGGGTTGAACACTGAAGCTTTCTTT.

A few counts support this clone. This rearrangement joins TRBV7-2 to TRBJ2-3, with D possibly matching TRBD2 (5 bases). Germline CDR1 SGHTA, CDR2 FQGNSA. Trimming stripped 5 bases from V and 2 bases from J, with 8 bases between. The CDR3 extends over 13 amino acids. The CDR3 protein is CASSDGLTDTQYF. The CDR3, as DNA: TGTGCCAGCAGCGACGGACTCACAGATACGCAGTATTTT.

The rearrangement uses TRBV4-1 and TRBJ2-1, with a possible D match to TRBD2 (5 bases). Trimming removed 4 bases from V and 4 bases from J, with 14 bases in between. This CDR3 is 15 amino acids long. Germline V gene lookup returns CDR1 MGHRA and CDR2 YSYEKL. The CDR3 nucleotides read TGCGCCAGCAGCCCAACAAGCGGAGAATACAATGAGCAGTTCTTC. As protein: CASSPTSGEYNEQFF.

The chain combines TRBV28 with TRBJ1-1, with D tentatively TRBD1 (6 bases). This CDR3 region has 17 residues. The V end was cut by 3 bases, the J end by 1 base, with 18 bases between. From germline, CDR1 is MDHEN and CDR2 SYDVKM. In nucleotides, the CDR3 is TGTGCCAGCAGTTTGCCGAGGGTCGGACAGAGGAACACTGAAGCTTTCTTT. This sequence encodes CASSLPRVGQRNTEAFF.

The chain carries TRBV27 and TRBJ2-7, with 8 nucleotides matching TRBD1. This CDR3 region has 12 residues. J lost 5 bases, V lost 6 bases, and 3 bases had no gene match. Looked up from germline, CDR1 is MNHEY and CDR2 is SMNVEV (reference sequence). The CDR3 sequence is CASSPDRDEQYF. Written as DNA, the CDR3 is TGTGCCAGCAGCCCGGACAGGGACGAGCAGTACTTC.

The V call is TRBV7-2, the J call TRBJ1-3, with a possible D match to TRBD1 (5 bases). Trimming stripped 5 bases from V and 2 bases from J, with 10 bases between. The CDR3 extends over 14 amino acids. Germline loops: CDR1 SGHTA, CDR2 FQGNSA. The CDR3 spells CASSAQVTGNTIYF. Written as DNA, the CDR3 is TGTGCCAGCAGCGCACAGGTAACTGGAAACACCATATATTTT.

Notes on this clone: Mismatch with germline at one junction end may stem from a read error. CDR3 region: CASSLAGVTYEQYF. In nucleotides, the CDR3 is TGTGCCAGCAGCCTAGCGGGAGTTACCTACGAGCAGTACTTC. V gene TRBV7-9 combines with J gene TRBJ2-7, with 10 bases aligning to TRBD2. Germline V gives CDR1 SEHNR, CDR2 FQNEAQ (reference sequence). CDR3 length equals 14 residues.

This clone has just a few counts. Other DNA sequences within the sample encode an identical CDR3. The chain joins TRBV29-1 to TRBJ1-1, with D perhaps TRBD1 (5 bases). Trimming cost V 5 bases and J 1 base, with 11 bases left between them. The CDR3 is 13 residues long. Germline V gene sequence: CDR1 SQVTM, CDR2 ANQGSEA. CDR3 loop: CSVPGQTNTEAFF. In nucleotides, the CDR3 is TGCAGCGTTCCCGGACAAACGAACACTGAAGCTTTCTTT.

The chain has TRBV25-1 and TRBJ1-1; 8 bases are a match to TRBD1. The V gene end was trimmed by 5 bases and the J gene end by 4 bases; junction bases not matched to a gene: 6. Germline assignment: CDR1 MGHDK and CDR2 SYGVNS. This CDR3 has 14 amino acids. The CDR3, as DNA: TGTGCCAGCAGTCCAGGGGGCCGAGGCACTGAAGCTTTCTTT. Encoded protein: CASSPGGRGTEAFF.

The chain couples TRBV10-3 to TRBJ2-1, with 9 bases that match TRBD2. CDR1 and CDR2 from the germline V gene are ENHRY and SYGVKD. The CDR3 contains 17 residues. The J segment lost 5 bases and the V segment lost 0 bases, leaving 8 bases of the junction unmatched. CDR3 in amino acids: CAISESAASGDNNEQFF. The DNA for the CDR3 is TGTGCCATCAGTGAGTCTGCGGCTAGCGGGGATAACAATGAGCAGTTCTTC.

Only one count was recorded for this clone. CDR3 sequence: CASSPPAGGTDTQYF. The CDR3 region has the DNA TGTGCCAGCAGCCCACCAGCGGGGGGGACAGATACGCAGTATTTT. This rearrangement joins TRBV6-5 to TRBJ2-3, with 10 nucleotides matching TRBD2. This CDR3 contains 15 residues. Germline-derived CDR1 and CDR2 are MNHEY and SVGAGI. V gave up 6 bases and J gave up 3 bases; unmatched junction bases: 6.

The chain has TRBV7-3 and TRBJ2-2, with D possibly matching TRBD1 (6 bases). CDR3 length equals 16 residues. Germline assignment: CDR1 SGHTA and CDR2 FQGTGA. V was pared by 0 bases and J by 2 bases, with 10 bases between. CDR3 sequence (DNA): TGTGCCAGCAGCTTAACCGGACAGCCCAACACCGGGGAGCTGTTTTTT. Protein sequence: CASSLTGQPNTGELFF. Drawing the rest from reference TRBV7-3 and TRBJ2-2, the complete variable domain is GAGVSQTPSNKVTEKGKYVELRCDPISGHTALYWYRQSLGQGPEFLIYFQGTGAADDSGLPNDRFFAVRPEGSVSTLKIQRTERGDSAVYLCASSLTGQPNTGELFFGEGSRLTVL.

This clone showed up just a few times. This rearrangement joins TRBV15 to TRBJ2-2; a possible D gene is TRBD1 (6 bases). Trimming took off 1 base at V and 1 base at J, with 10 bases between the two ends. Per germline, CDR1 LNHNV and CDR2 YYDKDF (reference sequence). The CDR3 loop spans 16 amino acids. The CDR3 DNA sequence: TGTGCCACCAGCAGAGGGAAGACAGGGAACACCGGGGAGCTGTTTTTT. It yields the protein CATSRGKTGNTGELFF.

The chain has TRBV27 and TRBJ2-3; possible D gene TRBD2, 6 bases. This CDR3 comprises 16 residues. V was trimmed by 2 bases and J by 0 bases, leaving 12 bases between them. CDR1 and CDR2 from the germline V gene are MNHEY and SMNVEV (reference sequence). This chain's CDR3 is CASSLIGGASTDTQYF. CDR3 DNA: TGTGCCAGCAGTTTAATCGGCGGGGCTAGCACAGATACGCAGTATTTT.

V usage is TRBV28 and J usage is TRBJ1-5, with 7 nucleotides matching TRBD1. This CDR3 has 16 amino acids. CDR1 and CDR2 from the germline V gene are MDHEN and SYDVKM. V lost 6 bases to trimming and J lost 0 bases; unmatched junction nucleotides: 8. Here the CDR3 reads CASSTLTGDSNQPQHF. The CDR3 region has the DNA TGTGCCAGCAGCACCCTTACAGGGGATAGCAATCAGCCCCAGCATTTT.